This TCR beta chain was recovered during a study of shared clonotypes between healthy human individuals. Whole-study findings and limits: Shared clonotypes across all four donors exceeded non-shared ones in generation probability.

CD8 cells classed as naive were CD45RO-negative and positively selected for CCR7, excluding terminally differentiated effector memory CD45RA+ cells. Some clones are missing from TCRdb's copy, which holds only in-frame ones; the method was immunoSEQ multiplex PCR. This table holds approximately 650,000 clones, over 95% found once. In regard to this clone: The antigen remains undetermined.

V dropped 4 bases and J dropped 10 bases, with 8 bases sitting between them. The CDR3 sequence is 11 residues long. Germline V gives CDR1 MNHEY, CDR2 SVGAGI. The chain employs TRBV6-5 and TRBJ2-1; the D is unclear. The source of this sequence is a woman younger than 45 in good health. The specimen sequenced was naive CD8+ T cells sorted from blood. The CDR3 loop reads CASSSGQEQFF. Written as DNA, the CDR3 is TGTGCCAGCAGTTCCGGGCAGGAGCAGTTCTTC.